This T cell receptor (beta chain) comes out of a study of cytomegalovirus exposure and HLA in healthy donors. Notes on the study in general: In a later analysis, several top co-occurrence clusters appeared linked to parvovirus B19, influenza, CMV and Epstein-Barr virus.

The study ran its PCR with 60 Vbeta and 13 Jbeta primers. Authors' data handling: There were around 78 million unique TCR beta chains by a later count, and 8.5 million to 14 million of them were shared. Clones were sequenced by immunoSEQ multiplex PCR, and TCRdb holds only the in-frame ones, with some missing. D and trimming come from the DNA, and the V and J calls and clone size come from that table. The profile shows under 150,000 clones, around 78% of them singletons. All donors participated as healthy donors of bone marrow. Donors had nominal health at sampling but likely had unrecorded immune exposures. Turning to this clone: Antigen specificity is unknown.

Germline V gene sequence: CDR1 SNHLY, CDR2 FYNNEI. The CDR3 extends over 13 amino acids. Trimming cost V 5 bases and J 3 bases, with 11 bases left between them. The source is a male donor in good health and CMV-seronegative. The chain is built from TRBV2 and TRBJ2-7, with unresolved D. The sequencing sample was made of PBMCs. The CDR3 is CASSYRTLYEQYF. In nucleotides, the CDR3 is TGTGCCAGCAGTTACAGAACCCTCTACGAGCAGTACTTC.